This is a list of T cell receptor beta chains from one sample in a study of T cell changes during pregnancy in multiple sclerosis. TCRdb keeps only in-frame clones here, not all; method: immunoSEQ multiplex PCR. The sample includes tens of thousands of clones, approximately 89% of them seen just once. The starting material was peripheral blood, obtained after pregnancy. The receptors come from a female donor with multiple sclerosis, enrolled in a pregnancy study. Both conserved end residues are part of each CDR3. The order of the fields is J gene, V gene, clone size, D gene, CDR3 DNA, CDR3 protein. D genes are given only for firm matches. Only some rows state a clone size, as once, few, many or a class for expanded clones.

J gene: TRBJ2-7; V gene: TRBV5-1; clone size: NA; D gene: TRBD2; CDR3 DNA: TGCGCCAGCAGCTTGGGGACTAGCCCGGTCTACGAGCAGTACTTC; CDR3 protein: CASSLGTSPVYEQYF
J gene: TRBJ2-1; V gene: TRBV7-3; clone size: NA; D gene: TRBD2; CDR3 DNA: TGTGCCAGCAGCTTTCGTCCCGGGCGGGGGGGCAGGAATGAGCAGTTCTTC; CDR3 protein: CASSFRPGRGGRNEQFF
J gene: TRBJ2-7; V gene: TRBV7-2; clone size: NA; D gene: TRBD1; CDR3 DNA: TGTGCCAGCAGCTTATCCGTGTACAGGGGGGCCGAGCAGTACTTC; CDR3 protein: CASSLSVYRGAEQYF
J gene: TRBJ2-5; V gene: TRBV30; clone size: once; D gene: NA; CDR3 DNA: TGTGCCTCTACACTCCCCGACAGACAGCAAGAGACCCAGTACTTC; CDR3 protein: CASTLPDRQQETQYF
J gene: TRBJ2-7; V gene: TRBV6-1; clone size: once; D gene: NA; CDR3 DNA: TGTGCCAGCAACCTAGGGGGACGGGTAACCTACGAGCAGTACTTC; CDR3 protein: CASNLGGRVTYEQYF
J gene: TRBJ2-5; V gene: TRBV28; clone size: NA; D gene: TRBD1; CDR3 DNA: TGTGCCAGCAGTCCCCCCGGACAGGGAGGACGGGAGACCCAGTACTTC; CDR3 protein: CASSPPGQGGRETQYF
J gene: TRBJ2-5; V gene: TRBV5-1; clone size: NA; D gene: NA; CDR3 DNA: TGCGCCAGCAGCTCTGGACAGTGGGAGACCCAGTACTTC; CDR3 protein: CASSSGQWETQYF
J gene: TRBJ1-2; V gene: TRBV5-1; clone size: once; D gene: TRBD1; CDR3 DNA: TGCGCCAGCAGCCCAGGGGACAGGCGGTATGGCTACACCTTC; CDR3 protein: CASSPGDRRYGYTF
J gene: TRBJ1-5; V gene: TRBV6-1; clone size: NA; D gene: NA; CDR3 DNA: TGTGCCAGCAGTGGGCAGTTCAATCAGCCCCAGCATTTT; CDR3 protein: CASSGQFNQPQHF
J gene: TRBJ2-3; V gene: TRBV18; clone size: NA; D gene: TRBD2; CDR3 DNA: TGTGCCAGCTCACCACCGGGGCAGCGGGGGGGCGGCACAGATACGCAGTATTTT; CDR3 protein: CASSPPGQRGGGTDTQYF
J gene: TRBJ2-3; V gene: TRBV27; clone size: NA; D gene: TRBD2; CDR3 DNA: TGTGCCAGCACTCGGACTAGCGGGGGAGATACGCAGTATTTT; CDR3 protein: CASTRTSGGDTQYF
J gene: TRBJ2-1; V gene: TRBV4-3; clone size: NA; D gene: NA; CDR3 DNA: TGCGCCAGCAGCCAAGGGAGGGACAGCGGGTTAGGTGAGCAGTTCTTC; CDR3 protein: CASSQGRDSGLGEQFF
J gene: TRBJ2-7; V gene: TRBV9; clone size: NA; D gene: TRBD2; CDR3 DNA: TGTGCCAGCAGCGTATCGGGCGGGAGCTCCTACGAGCAGTACTTC; CDR3 protein: CASSVSGGSSYEQYF
J gene: TRBJ2-7; V gene: TRBV23-1; clone size: few; D gene: NA; CDR3 DNA: TGCGCCAGCAGTCAATCGGAGCGCGGTCCCTACGAGCAGTACTTC; CDR3 protein: CASSQSERGPYEQYF
J gene: TRBJ2-7; V gene: TRBV19; clone size: NA; D gene: TRBD1; CDR3 DNA: TGTGCCAGTAGTTTGGGACAGGGGTCTGACTACGAGCAGTACTTC; CDR3 protein: CASSLGQGSDYEQYF
J gene: TRBJ1-2; V gene: TRBV29-1; clone size: NA; D gene: TRBD1; CDR3 DNA: TGCAGCGTTCACAGGGGCCCCGTTTCCTATGGCTACACCTTC; CDR3 protein: CSVHRGPVSYGYTF